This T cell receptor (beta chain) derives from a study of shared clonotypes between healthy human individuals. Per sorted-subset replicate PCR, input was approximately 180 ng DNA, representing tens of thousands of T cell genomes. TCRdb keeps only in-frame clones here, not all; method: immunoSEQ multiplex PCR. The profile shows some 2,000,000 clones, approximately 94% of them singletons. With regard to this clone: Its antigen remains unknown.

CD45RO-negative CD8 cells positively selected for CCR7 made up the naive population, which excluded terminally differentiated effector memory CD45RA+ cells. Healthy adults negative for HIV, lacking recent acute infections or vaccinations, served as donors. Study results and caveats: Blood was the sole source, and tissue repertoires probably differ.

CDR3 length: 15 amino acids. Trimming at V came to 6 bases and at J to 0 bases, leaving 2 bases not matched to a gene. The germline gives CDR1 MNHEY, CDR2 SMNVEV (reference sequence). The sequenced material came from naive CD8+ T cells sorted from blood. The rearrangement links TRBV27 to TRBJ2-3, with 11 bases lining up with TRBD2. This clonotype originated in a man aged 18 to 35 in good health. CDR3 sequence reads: CASRRLAGSTDTQYF. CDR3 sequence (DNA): TGTGCCAGCAGAAGACTAGCGGGGAGCACAGATACGCAGTATTTT.